This T cell receptor beta chain was captured by sequencing in a study of blood T cell repertoires in COVID-19. Study information: COVID-19 samples from acute and convalescent phases originated in the United States, Italy and Spain. PBMCs, B-cell-depleted T cells, or T cells were the source of the cDNA or gDNA that made up the material.

Authors' methods: Estimation of nucleated cell counts was performed using reference gene primer amplification. Measured with immunoSEQ multiplex PCR; TCRdb has only the in-frame clones, and not every one. V and J calls and clone size follow that table, whereas D and trimming were derived from the DNA. This repertoire shows some 670,000 clones, 85% to 90% found once; its top ten account for under 0.3%. The sequence came from a woman aged 18-29 years with acute or convalescent COVID-19. Specimen: peripheral blood.

The CDR3 protein is CASSGGGYEQYF. DNA of the CDR3: TGTGCCAGCAGTGGAGGCGGGTACGAGCAGTACTTC. V is TRBV2 and J is TRBJ2-7; perhaps TRBD2 as D (5 bases). Trimming stripped 4 bases from V and 4 bases from J, with 8 bases between. Germline V gene data show CDR1 as SNHLY and CDR2 as FYNNEI. The CDR3 consists of 12 residues.